Following are 6 T cell receptor beta chains from one sample sequenced in a study of blood T cell repertoires in COVID-19. TCRdb's copy holds only in-frame clones and misses some; the assay was immunoSEQ multiplex PCR. The sample has around 190,000 clones; 84% are singletons. Specimen: PBMCs or T cells enriched from blood (not recorded which). These receptors were taken from a woman aged 30 to 39 who had been exposed to COVID-19.

The V and J genes are TRBV5-1 and TRBJ1-6; the match to TRBD1 covers 10 bases. Germline V lookup: CDR1 SGHRS, CDR2 YFSETQ. This CDR3 is 19 amino acids long. Germline trimming cut 4 bases from V and 0 bases from J; bases unmatched to any gene: 10. The CDR3: CASSRGGQGPSSYNSPLHF. The CDR3 coding sequence is TGCGCCAGCAGCCGGGGGGGACAGGGGCCGAGCTCCTATAATTCACCCCTCCACTTT.

J is TRBJ2-1 and V is TRBV5-8; D remains unclear. Trimming removed 4 bases from V and 9 bases from J, with 11 bases in between. The germline V gene encodes CDR1 SGHTS and CDR2 YDEGEE. CDR3 size: 12 residues. As DNA, the CDR3 is TGTGCCAGCAGCCATCTTCTCGGTGAGCAGTTCTTC. The encoded protein is CASSHLLGEQFF.

The rearrangement uses TRBV11-2 and TRBJ1-4; D not resolved. V lost 2 bases to trimming and J lost 7 bases, with 11 bases between them. CDR3 length: 14 residues. Germline V lookup: CDR1 SGHAT, CDR2 FQNNGV. The CDR3 sequence: CASSLQRLSEKLFF. In DNA form, the CDR3 reads TGTGCCAGCAGCTTACAGCGGTTAAGTGAAAAACTGTTTTTT.

This CDR3 is CASSFQSGAGANVLTF. The CDR3 region has the DNA TGTGCCAGCAGTTTTCAGTCCGGGGCTGGGGCCAACGTCCTGACTTTC. V is TRBV28 and J is TRBJ2-6, with D possibly being TRBD2 (5 bases). This CDR3 has 16 amino acids. The V gene's germline CDR1 is MDHEN and CDR2 SYDVKM. V lost 3 bases and J lost 2, with 11 bases in between.

This clone was detected once. This chain connects TRBV5-1 to TRBJ1-6, with 8 positions matching TRBD1. CDR1 SGHRS and CDR2 YFSETQ come from the germline V gene. Unmatched junction bases numbered 9, after V lost 1 base and J lost 0 bases. CDR3 length equals 19 residues. CDR3 protein: CASSLRGQASSSYNSPLHF. CDR3 DNA: TGCGCCAGCAGCTTGCGGGGACAGGCCTCGAGCTCCTATAATTCACCCCTCCACTTT.

CDR3 residues: CASSQKRQGLTNEKLFF. DNA of the CDR3: TGCGCCAGCAGCCAAAAGCGGCAGGGGCTAACTAATGAAAAACTGTTTTTT. The chain combines TRBV4-1 with TRBJ1-4; D is possibly TRBD1 (6 bases). V gave up 2 bases and J gave up 1 base, with 14 bases separating them. Germline V gene sequence: CDR1 MGHRA, CDR2 YSYEKL. This CDR3 has 17 residues.